This record looks at one T cell receptor (beta chain) sequence and its context. What it binds is unknown. TCRdb re-derived calls from the RACE reads in MiXCR, one entry per CDR3 protein. The sample has 380,000 or so distinct CDR3 sequences; approximately 5.1% are singletons. The source of the sample is a study of human T cells and chemical hapten exposure. Study information: Patients having alopecia areata, totalis or universalis were mostly female.

J gave up 8 bases and V 0 bases, and 9 bases lay outside the gene matches. The CDR3 totals 17 residues. The germline CDR1 and CDR2 sequences are SGDLS and YYNGEE. The time point was: patch test 1, 2 weeks after DPC sensitization. Treatment in this sample: therapeutic diphenylcyclopropenone sensitization with weekly scalp DPC. Overall study results and limits: DPC sensitization produced no change in TCRs with frequency above 1 in 1000.

The rearrangement links TRBV9 to TRBJ2-1; 12 bases agree with TRBD2. The TCR sequence derives from a woman in her fifties or sixties with alopecia areata. Some clones in this sample may be carry-over from other donors' samples. The sequencing used whole blood, collected in connection with sensitization to the hapten diphenylcyclopropenone (DPC). The CDR3 reads CASSVETSGRPGDEQFF. Written as DNA, the CDR3 is TGTGCCAGCAGCGTAGAAACTAGCGGGAGGCCTGGGGATGAGCAGTTCTTC.